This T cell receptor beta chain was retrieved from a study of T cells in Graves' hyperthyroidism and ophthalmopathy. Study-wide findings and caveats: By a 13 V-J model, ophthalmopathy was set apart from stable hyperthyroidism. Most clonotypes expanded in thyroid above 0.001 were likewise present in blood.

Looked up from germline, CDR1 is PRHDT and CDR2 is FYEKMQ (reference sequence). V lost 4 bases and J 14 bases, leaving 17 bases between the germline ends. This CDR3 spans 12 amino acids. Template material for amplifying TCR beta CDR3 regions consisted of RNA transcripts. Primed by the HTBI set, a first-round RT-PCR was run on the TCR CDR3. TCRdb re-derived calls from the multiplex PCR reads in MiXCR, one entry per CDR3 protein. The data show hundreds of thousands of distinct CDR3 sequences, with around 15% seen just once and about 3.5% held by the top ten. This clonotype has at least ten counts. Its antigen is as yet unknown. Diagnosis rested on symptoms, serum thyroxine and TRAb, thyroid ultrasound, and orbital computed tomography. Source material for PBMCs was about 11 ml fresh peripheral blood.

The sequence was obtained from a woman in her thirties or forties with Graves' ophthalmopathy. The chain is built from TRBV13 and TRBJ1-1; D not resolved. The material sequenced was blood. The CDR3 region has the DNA TGTGCCAGCAGCTCGTCAGAAGGGCTTGAGTTCTTT. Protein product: CASSSSEGLEFF.